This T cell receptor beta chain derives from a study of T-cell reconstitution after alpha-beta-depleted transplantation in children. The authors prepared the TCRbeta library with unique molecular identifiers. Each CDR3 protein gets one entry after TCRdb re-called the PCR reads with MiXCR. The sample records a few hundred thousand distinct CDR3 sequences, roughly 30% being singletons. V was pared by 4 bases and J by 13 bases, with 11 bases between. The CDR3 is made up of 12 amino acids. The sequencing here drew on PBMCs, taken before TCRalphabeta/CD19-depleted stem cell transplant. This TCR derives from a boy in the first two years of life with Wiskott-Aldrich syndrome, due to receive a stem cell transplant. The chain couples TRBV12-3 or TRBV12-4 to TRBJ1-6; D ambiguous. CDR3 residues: CASSSGVRPLHF. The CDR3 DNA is TGTGCCAGCAGTTCCGGGGTTAGGCCCCTCCACTTT.